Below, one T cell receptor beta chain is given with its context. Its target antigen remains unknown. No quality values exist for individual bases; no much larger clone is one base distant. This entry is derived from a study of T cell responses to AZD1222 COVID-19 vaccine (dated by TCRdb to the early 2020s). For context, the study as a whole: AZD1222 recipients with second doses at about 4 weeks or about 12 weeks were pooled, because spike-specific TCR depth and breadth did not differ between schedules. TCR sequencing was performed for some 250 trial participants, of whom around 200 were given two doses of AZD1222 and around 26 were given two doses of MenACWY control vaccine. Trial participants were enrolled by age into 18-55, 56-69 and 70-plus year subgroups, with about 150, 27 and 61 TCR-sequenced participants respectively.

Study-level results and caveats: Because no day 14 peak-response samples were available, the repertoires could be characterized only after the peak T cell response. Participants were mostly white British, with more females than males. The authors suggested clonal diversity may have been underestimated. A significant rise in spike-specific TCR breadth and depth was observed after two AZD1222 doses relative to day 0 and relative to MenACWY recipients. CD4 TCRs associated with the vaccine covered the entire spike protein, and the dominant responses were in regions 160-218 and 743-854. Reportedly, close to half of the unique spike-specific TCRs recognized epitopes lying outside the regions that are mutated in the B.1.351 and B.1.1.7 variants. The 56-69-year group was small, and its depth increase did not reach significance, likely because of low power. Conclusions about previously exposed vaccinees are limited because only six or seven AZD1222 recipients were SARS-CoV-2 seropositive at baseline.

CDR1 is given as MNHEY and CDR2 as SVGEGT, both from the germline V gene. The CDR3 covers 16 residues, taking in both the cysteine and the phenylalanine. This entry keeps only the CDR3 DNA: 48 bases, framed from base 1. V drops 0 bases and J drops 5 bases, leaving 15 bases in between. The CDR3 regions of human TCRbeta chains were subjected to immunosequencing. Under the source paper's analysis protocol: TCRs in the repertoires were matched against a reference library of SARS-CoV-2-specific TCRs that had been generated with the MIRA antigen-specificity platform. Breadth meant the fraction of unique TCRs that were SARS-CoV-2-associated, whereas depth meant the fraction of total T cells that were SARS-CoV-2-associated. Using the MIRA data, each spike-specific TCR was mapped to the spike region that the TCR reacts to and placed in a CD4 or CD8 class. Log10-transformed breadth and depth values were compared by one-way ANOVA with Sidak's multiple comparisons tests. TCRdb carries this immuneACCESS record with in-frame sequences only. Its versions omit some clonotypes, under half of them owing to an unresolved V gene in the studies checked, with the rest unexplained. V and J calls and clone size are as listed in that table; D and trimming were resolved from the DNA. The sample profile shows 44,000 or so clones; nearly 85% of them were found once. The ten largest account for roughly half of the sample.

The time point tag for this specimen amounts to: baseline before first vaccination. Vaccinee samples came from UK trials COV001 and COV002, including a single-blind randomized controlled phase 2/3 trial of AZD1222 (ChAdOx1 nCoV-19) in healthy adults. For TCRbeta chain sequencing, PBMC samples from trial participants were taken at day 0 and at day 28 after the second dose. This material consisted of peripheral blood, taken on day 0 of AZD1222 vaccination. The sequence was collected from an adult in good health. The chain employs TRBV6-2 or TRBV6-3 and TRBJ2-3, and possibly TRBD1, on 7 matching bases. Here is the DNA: TGTGCCAGCAGTTACTCGATGGAGGGGGCTAAAGATACGCAGTATTTT. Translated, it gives CASSYSMEGAKDTQYF.